This T cell receptor (beta chain) was profiled in a study of CD4 T cells in relation to SARS-CoV-2 and coronaviruses. Overall study context: TCR beta CDR3s were sequenced after 10-day antigen culture of PBMCs.

The method was immunoSEQ multiplex PCR; TCRdb's version includes in-frame clones alone and lacks a portion of them. The table records around 22,000 clones, 60% to 85% of them present only once. The unexposed donors gave CD4+ T cells in 2011-2018, prior to COVID-19. After less than 11 days of culture, CD4+ T cells were isolated. As cell numbers allowed, unexposed-donor CD4+ T cells faced SARS-CoV-2 S/N and four cold-coronavirus spikes. Each well had about 2.2 million PBMCs in approximately 5.2% human AB serum with IL-2. Study results and caveats: About 65% of donors had memory CD4+ clonotypes crossrecognizing SARS-CoV-2 and common cold coronavirus spike.

The CDR3 is made up of 14 amino acids. Germline-derived CDR1 and CDR2 are SGHRS and YFSETQ. Trimming at V came to 5 bases and at J to 2 bases, leaving 3 bases not matched to a gene. As for this clone: What it recognizes is unknown.

This TCR came from a human donor in good health. The chain is built from TRBV5-1 and TRBJ2-2; 7 bases align to TRBD1. Sequencing was carried out using CD4+ T cells from PBMCs, cultured in vitro. The CDR3 region is CASSDRANTGELFF. The CDR3 nucleotides read TGCGCCAGCAGTGACAGGGCCAACACCGGGGAGCTGTTTTTT.